The rows below give T cell receptor beta chains drawn from one sample of a study of response to subunit inactivated influenza vaccine. TCRdb re-analysed the RT-PCR reads in MiXCR, keeping a single row per CDR3 protein. The data show 650,000 to 850,000 distinct CDR3 sequences, with approximately 15% seen just once and 6.5% to 8.5% held by the top ten. Sequenced material: PBMCs from blood, taken approximately 15 days before vaccination. These receptors came from a man aged 50 to 59 who received an inactivated influenza vaccine. Both conserved end residues are part of each CDR3. The order of the fields is V gene, D gene, J gene, clone size, CDR3 DNA, CDR3 protein. D genes are given only for firm matches. Expanded clones are given a class, and other clones once, few, many or no size at all.

>TRBV29-1|-|TRBJ2-3|many
TGCAGCGTTGAATCGGCAGGGGCTAGGGGTTACACAGATACGCAGTATTTT
CSVESAGARGYTDTQYF
>TRBV6-2/TRBV6-3|TRBD1|TRBJ2-3|-
TGTGCCAGCAGTGACGGACAGGGGGGCACAGATACGCAGTATTTT
CASSDGQGGTDTQYF
>TRBV4-2|TRBD2|TRBJ2-1|-
TGTGCCAGCAGCCGCGCCGGGACTAGCGGATACTCCTACAATGAGCAGTTCTTC
CASSRAGTSGYSYNEQFF
>TRBV9|TRBD2|TRBJ2-3|many
TGTGCCAGCAGCGAGACTAGCGGGGGGGCCACGCAGTATTTT
CASSETSGGATQYF
>TRBV6-1|TRBD1|TRBJ2-7|-
TGTGCCAGCAACCGGGACAGGGTCTCCTACGAGCAGTACTTC
CASNRDRVSYEQYF
>TRBV7-2|-|TRBJ1-2|-
TGTGCCAGCAGCTTAGCGTTTCAGGGAAGTGGCTACACCTTC
CASSLAFQGSGYTF
>TRBV2|-|TRBJ2-5|-
TGTGCCAGCACTCGGACGGCTGGGACCCAGTACTTC
CASTRTAGTQYF
>TRBV7-9|-|TRBJ2-1|few
TGTGCCAGTTGGGACGGTTCCTACAATGAGCAGTTCTTC
CASWDGSYNEQFF
>TRBV12-3/TRBV12-4|TRBD2|TRBJ2-7|few
TGTGCCAGCAGTTTAGAGTCTAGCGGGGGAAAGTCCTACGAGCAGTACTTC
CASSLESSGGKSYEQYF
>TRBV2|-|TRBJ2-7|-
TGTGCCAGCAGTGTGAGTATCTACGAGCAGTACTTC
CASSVSIYEQYF
>TRBV2|TRBD1|TRBJ2-1|-
TGTGCCACAAGGACAGGGGGAGGGGTAGTCGATGAGCAGTTCTTC
CATRTGGGVVDEQFF
>TRBV20-1|-|TRBJ2-7|few
TGCAGTGCTAGGCCCCCGAGGACAGCCTCCTACGAGCAGTACTTC
CSARPPRTASYEQYF
>TRBV11-2|-|TRBJ2-3|few
TGTGCCAGCAGCTTACGGGGAGTCCCCCCAGTCACGCAGTATTTT
CASSLRGVPPVTQYF
>TRBV5-1|-|TRBJ2-1|few
TGCGCCAGCGTAAGAGACAGATACAATGAGCAGTTCTTC
CASVRDRYNEQFF
>TRBV9|-|TRBJ2-5|few
TGTGCCAGCAGCGTAGGGGTACTCCAAGAGACCCAGTACTTC
CASSVGVLQETQYF
>TRBV28|-|TRBJ2-1|-
TGTGCCAGCATTCCCAGCCCGGGTCCAAGATACTACAATGAGCAGTTCTTC
CASIPSPGPRYYNEQFF
>TRBV5-1|-|TRBJ1-5|few
TGCGCCAGCAGCTTGGATGGCGATCAGCCCCAGCATTTT
CASSLDGDQPQHF
>TRBV12-5|-|TRBJ2-4|-
TGTGCTAGTGGTTTGGTACGCCGCTGTACGCCTAGGCTTTGGGATACCAAAAACATTCAGTACTTC
CASGLVRRCTPRLWDTKNIQYF
>TRBV20-1|-|TRBJ2-6|-
TGCAGTGCAACCGGGGTAGATGGAGGAACAAACTCTGGGGCCAACGTCCTGACTTTC
CSATGVDGGTNSGANVLTF
>TRBV12-3/TRBV12-4|-|TRBJ2-6|many
TGTGCCAGCACTCCAAGGATACTTGCTGGGGCCAACGTCCTGACTTTC
CASTPRILAGANVLTF
>TRBV6-2/TRBV6-3|TRBD2|TRBJ2-3|-
TGTGCCAGCAGTTACCCAGGGACTAGCGGGAGGAGAAGATATACGCAGTATTTT
CASSYPGTSGRRRYTQYF
>TRBV12-3/TRBV12-4|TRBD1|TRBJ1-5|few
TGTGCCAGCAGTTTTGTAGGCAGGGGGCGTCAGCCCCAGCATTTT
CASSFVGRGRQPQHF
>TRBV3-1|TRBD1|TRBJ1-4|many
TGTGCCAGCAGCCAAGACGGGACAGGCAATGAAAAACTGTTTTTT
CASSQDGTGNEKLFF
>TRBV5-8|-|TRBJ2-2|-
TGTGCCAGCAGCATCCCGGGACAAACGAACACCGGGGAGCTGTTTTTT
CASSIPGQTNTGELFF
>TRBV7-9|-|TRBJ2-2|few
TGTGCCGGCAACAACTGGGATAAGGCCGGGGAGCTGTTTTTT
CAGNNWDKAGELFF
>TRBV24-1|-|TRBJ2-7|many
TGTGCCACCAGTGATTTGCAGGAAACTTTGTACGAGCAGTACTTC
CATSDLQETLYEQYF
>TRBV20-1|TRBD1|TRBJ2-2|few
TGCAGTGCGTGGGACAGAGCGAACACCGGGGAGCTGTTTTTT
CSAWDRANTGELFF
>TRBV10-3|-|TRBJ2-5|few
TGTGCCATCAGTGCCGAGGGGGAGACCCAGTACTTC
CAISAEGETQYF
>TRBV6-1|TRBD1|TRBJ2-7|few
TGTGCCAGCAGTGGACAGGGGGGGGTCTACGAGCAGTACTTC
CASSGQGGVYEQYF
>TRBV24-1|-|TRBJ1-1|few
TGTGCCACCAGTGACCCGCAGGGGGAAGCTTTCTTT
CATSDPQGEAFF
>TRBV4-2|TRBD1|TRBJ2-7|-
TGTGCCAGCAGCCAAGTGGGACAGCCTAGAGAGCAGTACTTC
CASSQVGQPREQYF
>TRBV5-1|TRBD1|TRBJ2-3|many
TGTGCCAGCAGCCCCGGACAGGGGGCAGATACGCAGTATTTT
CASSPGQGADTQYF
>TRBV12-3/TRBV12-4|-|TRBJ2-3|-
TGTGCCAGCAGTCCGCCGGGACCCCAGGGCGCAGATACGCAGTATTTT
CASSPPGPQGADTQYF
>TRBV7-2|-|TRBJ2-5|-
TGTGCCAGCAGGATACGGGGGCGCATCCAAGAGACCCAGTACTTC
CASRIRGRIQETQYF
>TRBV10-3|-|TRBJ2-2|-
TGTGCCATCAGCGCCAACCACAGGACCGGGGAGCTGTTTTTT
CAISANHRTGELFF
>TRBV6-2/TRBV6-3|TRBD1|TRBJ2-3|-
TGTGCCAGCAGTTCAAGACAGGGTACAGATACGCAGTATTTT
CASSSRQGTDTQYF
>TRBV11-3|-|TRBJ2-2|few
TGTGCCAGCAGCTCGAGGTACTCCGGGCACACCGGGGAGCTGTTTTTT
CASSSRYSGHTGELFF
>TRBV7-9|-|TRBJ2-7|-
TGTGCCAGCAGCTTAGATGCGGGATCAACCTACGAGCAGTACTTC
CASSLDAGSTYEQYF
>TRBV25-1|TRBD2|TRBJ2-3|few
TGTGCCAGCAGCGGGACTACCCCAGAAGGGCAGTATTTT
CASSGTTPEGQYF